The 32 T cell receptor beta chains in this list originate from one sample, sequenced in a study of blood T cell repertoires in COVID-19. Some clones are missing from TCRdb's copy, which holds only in-frame ones; the method was immunoSEQ multiplex PCR. The sample gives over 400,000 clones, about nine tenths of which show up once; 8% to 9.5% is in the top ten. Sequenced material: PBMCs or T cells enriched from blood (not recorded which). The receptors here all came from a woman aged 55-70 years who had recovered from COVID-19.

This chain links TRBV20-1 with TRBJ1-4; TRBD1 is a possible D gene (5 bases). Per the germline V gene, CDR1 is DFQATT and CDR2 is SNEGSKA (reference sequence). This CDR3 has 15 residues. Trimming removed 3 bases from V and 2 bases from J, with 13 bases in between. The CDR3 here is CSASGGTWTNEKLFF. The CDR3 DNA sequence: TGCAGTGCTAGTGGGGGGACTTGGACTAATGAAAAACTGTTTTTT.

The chain joins TRBV6-1 to TRBJ2-7; D is perhaps TRBD2 (6 bases). The germline gives CDR1 MNHNS, CDR2 SASEGT. This CDR3 comprises 14 residues. The V end lost 1 base, the J end lost 4 bases, and 11 bases lay between the germline ends. The CDR3 coding sequence is TGTGCCAGCAGTGAAGGTATGGGGGGTTACGAGCAGTACGTC. It encodes CASSEGMGGYEQYV.

This clone was picked up a small number of times. For the CDR3, the DNA is TGTGCCAGCAGTCCGTTGCGAGATCAGCCCCAGCATTTT. Residues: CASSPLRDQPQHF. The V gene is TRBV2, the J gene TRBJ1-5; no firm D call. Trimming left V 5 bases short and J 5 bases short, with 10 bases between. The CDR3 covers 13 residues. Per the germline V gene, CDR1 is SNHLY and CDR2 is FYNNEI. Drawing the rest from reference TRBV2 and TRBJ1-5, the complete variable domain is EPEVTQTPSHQVTQMGQEVILRCVPISNHLYFYWYRQILGQKVEFLVSFYNNEISEKSEIFDDQFSVERPDGSNFTLKIRSTKLEDSAMYFCASSPLRDQPQHFGDGTRLSIL.

V usage is TRBV6-1 and J usage is TRBJ2-3; a possible D gene is TRBD1 (5 bases). Trimming pared 3 bases from V and 2 bases from J, leaving 9 bases between. In germline, CDR1 is MNHNS, CDR2 SASEGT. The CDR3 is made up of 14 amino acids. This chain's CDR3 is CASSEQGFTDTQYF. The CDR3 bases are TGTGCCAGCAGTGAGCAGGGATTCACAGATACGCAGTATTTT.

CDR3 region: CSARDLHEQFF. The CDR3 region has the DNA TGCAGTGCTAGAGATCTCCATGAGCAGTTCTTC. The chain uses TRBV20-1 and TRBJ2-1, with unresolved D. The CDR3 spans 11 residues. V lost 0 bases to trimming and J lost 8 bases, with 5 bases between them. Germline V CDR1 and CDR2: DFQATT, SNEGSKA (reference sequence).

This clone was counted a few times. This rearrangement joins TRBV4-1 to TRBJ1-1; D gene unclear. The CDR3 runs 16 residues. Germline V CDR1 and CDR2: MGHRA, YSYEKL. V was pared by 1 base and J by 0 bases, with 12 bases between. The CDR3 protein is CASSQVAGTLNTEAFF. In nucleotides, the CDR3 is TGCGCCAGCAGCCAAGTAGCGGGAACCCTGAACACTGAAGCTTTCTTT.

The chain has TRBV11-2 and TRBJ2-7; TRBD2 might be the D (7 bases). Germline loops: CDR1 SGHAT, CDR2 FQNNGV. The CDR3 has 14 residues. Trimming left V 1 base short and J 6 bases short, with 13 bases between. DNA of the CDR3: TGTGCCAGCAGCTTAGGAGGGAGGGGGGGCGAGCAGTACGTC. It codes for CASSLGGRGGEQYV.

This clone was recorded only once. The V call is TRBV18, the J call TRBJ2-7; the D gene is possibly TRBD1 (6 bases). V lost 5 bases and J lost 1, with 12 bases in between. The CDR3 is made up of 14 amino acids. Germline V CDR1 and CDR2: KGHSH, LQKENI. The CDR3 bases are TGTGCCAGCTCATCAACAGGGATATCCTACGAGCAGTACGTC. Its protein is CASSSTGISYEQYV.

The chain links TRBV28 to TRBJ1-3; 8 positions agree with TRBD1. The CDR3 length is 13 residues. Germline V gene sequence: CDR1 MDHEN, CDR2 SYDVKM. Germline trimming cut 7 bases from V and 4 bases from J; bases unmatched to any gene: 3. As DNA, the CDR3 is TGTGCCAGCACCTCAGGGGGCGGAAACACCATATATTTT. Translation: CASTSGGGNTIYF.

V usage is TRBV12-5 and J usage is TRBJ2-5; 13 nucleotides align to TRBD2. Germline CDR1 reads LGHNT; CDR2 reads FRNRAP. The CDR3 spans 18 residues. The trim removed 5 bases at V and 5 bases at J, leaving 14 bases unmatched. The DNA of the CDR3 is TGTGCTAGTGGTCTGTTGAGGGACGGGACTAGCGGGGCGGAGACCCAGTACTTC. Residues: CASGLLRDGTSGAETQYF.

V gene TRBV24-1 combines with J gene TRBJ1-5, with a weak D call TRBD1 (5 bases). Trimming shortened V by 4 bases and J by 0 bases, and 12 bases separated the two germline ends. The CDR3 is 16 residues long. Germline CDR1 reads KGHDR; CDR2 reads SFDVKD. The CDR3 is CATSEGTGYSNQPQHF. CDR3 in DNA: TGTGCCACCAGTGAGGGAACAGGATATAGCAATCAGCCCCAGCATTTT.

This clone has a count of ten or more. The chain is built from TRBV4-2 and TRBJ1-3; a weak D match, TRBD1 (5 bases). Germline loops: CDR1 LGHNA, CDR2 YNFKEQ. The CDR3 extends over 17 amino acids. The germline V and J ends were trimmed by 0 bases and 3 bases, with 15 bases remaining between them. CDR3 residues: CASSQDSRGIGGNTIYF. In nucleotides, the CDR3 is TGTGCCAGCAGCCAAGATTCAAGGGGCATAGGTGGAAACACCATATATTTT.

The chain joins TRBV29-1 to TRBJ1-2, with 10 nucleotides matching TRBD1. The CDR3 runs 15 residues. J lost 4 bases, V lost 5 bases, and 10 bases had no gene match. Germline V CDR1 and CDR2: SQVTM, ANQGSEA. CDR3 nucleotides: TGCAGCGTTAGACAGGGGGCATTGAAGAGCTATGGCTACACCTTC. As protein: CSVRQGALKSYGYTF.

V and J are TRBV12-3 or TRBV12-4 and TRBJ1-1; D is undetermined. This CDR3 comprises 13 residues. The V end was cut by 10 bases, the J end by 1 base, with 13 bases between. The CDR3 DNA reads TGTGCCACCCAGCGGGCACAGAACACTGAAGCTTTCTTT. Its translation: CATQRAQNTEAFF.

This clone came up a few times. The chain uses TRBV6-5 and TRBJ2-7; tentative D call: TRBD1 (6 bases). The V gene's germline CDR1 is MNHEY and CDR2 SVGAGI. The ends were cut back, 2 bases at V and 5 bases at J, with 13 bases in the middle. This CDR3 is 14 amino acids long. The CDR3 nucleotides are TGTGCCAGCAGTTACCCATACAGGGACCACGAGCAGTACTTC. Translated: CASSYPYRDHEQYF.

The CDR3 coding sequence is TGTGCCAGCAGCCAAGATCCCGGGAACACTGAAGCTTTCTTT. Protein: CASSQDPGNTEAFF. The V and J genes are TRBV3-1 (or the pseudogene TRBV3-2) and TRBJ1-1, with D unresolved. V was pared by 0 bases and J by 1 base, with 6 bases between. From germline, CDR1 is LGHDT and CDR2 YNNKEL (reference sequence). CDR3 size: 14 residues.

The chain joins TRBV7-2 to TRBJ1-3; possibly TRBD1 for D (5 bases). This CDR3 contains 14 residues. Germline loops: CDR1 SGHTA, CDR2 FQGNSA. V lost 4 bases to trimming and J lost 4 bases, with 11 bases between them. The DNA for the CDR3 is TGTGCCAGCAGCTCTAAGACAGCAGGAAACACCATATATTTT. Translation gives CASSSKTAGNTIYF.

The chain couples TRBV19 to TRBJ2-3; perhaps TRBD1 as D (6 bases). The length of the CDR3 is 14 residues. Germline CDR1 and CDR2: LNHDA and SQIVND (reference sequence). Trimming pared 4 bases from V and 2 bases from J, leaving 10 bases between. The CDR3 nucleotides read TGTGCCAGTAGTACCGGACAGATCACAGATACGCAGTATTTT. Translating it yields CASSTGQITDTQYF.

CDR3 in amino acids: CASSYIGGGNTEAFF. DNA of the CDR3: TGTGCCAGCAGTTACATTGGCGGGGGGAACACTGAAGCTTTCTTT. The J gene is TRBJ1-1, the V gene TRBV6-5; TRBD1 might be the D (5 bases). The CDR3 has 15 residues. From germline, CDR1 is MNHEY and CDR2 SVGAGI. The germline V and J ends were trimmed by 2 bases and 1 base, with 11 bases remaining between them.

V and J are TRBV24-1 and TRBJ2-3; 7 nucleotides agree with TRBD1. CDR1 KGHDR and CDR2 SFDVKD come from the germline V gene. The CDR3 contains 17 residues. After removal of 3 bases from V and 0 bases from J, the junction contained 8 bases not matched to a gene. In DNA form, the CDR3 reads TGTGCCACCAGTGATAAGGGGACAGCTCCTAGCACAGATACGCAGTATTTT. This gives the protein CATSDKGTAPSTDTQYF.

This chain joins TRBV18 and TRBJ1-6, with 9 bases that match TRBD1. V trimming: 6 bases; J trimming: 11 bases; junction bases outside the gene matches: 8. This CDR3 spans 14 amino acids. Germline V CDR1 and CDR2: KGHSH, LQKENI. CDR3 residues: CASSEDRGGTPLHF. The CDR3 nucleotides read TGTGCCAGCTCCGAGGACAGGGGAGGAACACCCCTCCACTTT. The variable domain in full, with the rest retrieved from reference TRBV18 and TRBJ1-6, is NAGVMQNPRHLVRRRGQEARLRCSPMKGHSHVYWYRQLPEEGLKFMVYLQKENIIDESGMPKERFSAEFPKEGPSILRIQQVVRGDSAAYFCASSEDRGGTPLHFGNGTRLTVT.

The V call is TRBV9, the J call TRBJ1-6; D is undetermined. Per the germline V gene, CDR1 is SGDLS and CDR2 is YYNGEE. The CDR3 extends over 17 amino acids. Trimming cost V 0 bases and J 9 bases, with 19 bases left between them. The CDR3 protein is CASSVDGSLQLGSPLHF. The CDR3 DNA follows: TGTGCCAGCAGCGTAGATGGCAGCTTGCAGCTAGGTTCACCCCTCCACTTT. The full variable domain, completed using reference TRBV9 and TRBJ1-6, is DSGVTQTPKHLITATGQRVTLRCSPRSGDLSVYWYQQSLDQGLQFLIQYYNGEERAKGNILERFSAQQFPDLHSELNLSSLELGDSALYFCASSVDGSLQLGSPLHFGNGTRLTVT.

Details on this clone: Different DNA sequences within this sample yield the same CDR3. The rearrangement joins TRBV2 to TRBJ1-5, with 7 nucleotides matching TRBD1. Trimming cost V 2 bases and J 2 bases; bases outside gene matches: 3. This CDR3 is 15 amino acids long. Looked up from germline, CDR1 is SNHLY and CDR2 is FYNNEI. The CDR3 nucleotides read TGTGCCAGCAGTGAATCCACAGGGGGCAATCAGCCCCAGCATTTT. Its translation is CASSESTGGNQPQHF.

The chain combines TRBV11-3 with TRBJ2-2, with D possibly TRBD2 on 5 matching bases. V lost 5 bases and J lost 8, with 12 bases in between. Germline loops: CDR1 SGHNT, CDR2 YENEEA. The length of the CDR3 is 13 residues. This CDR3 is CASSLSGPGELFF. The CDR3 bases are TGTGCCAGCAGCCTGAGCGGTCCGGGGGAGCTGTTTTTT.

This clone was counted once. This chain links TRBV10-3 with TRBJ1-1; TRBD1 matches at 8 bases. With 3 bases clipped from V and 0 bases from J, the junction kept 9 bases outside the gene matches. The CDR3 covers 17 residues. CDR1 is ENHRY, CDR2 SYGVKD, per germline. The CDR3: CAISDPDRGGLNTEAFF. The CDR3 DNA follows: TGTGCCATCAGTGATCCTGACAGGGGAGGCTTGAACACTGAAGCTTTCTTT.

This clone showed up just a few times. CDR3 loop: CASSFPSGGAFSGANVLTF. CDR3 DNA sequence: TGTGCCAGCAGCTTCCCTAGCGGGGGGGCCTTTAGTGGGGCCAACGTCCTGACTTTC. The V and J genes are TRBV7-9 and TRBJ2-6; 12 nucleotides match TRBD2. Unmatched junction bases numbered 9, after V lost 3 bases and J lost 3 bases. Looked up from germline, CDR1 is SEHNR and CDR2 is FQNEAQ (reference sequence). The length of the CDR3 is 19 residues.

The gene calls are TRBV24-1 and TRBJ1-2; 9 bases align to TRBD1. Trimming at V came to 2 bases and at J to 4 bases, leaving 7 bases not matched to a gene. Germline V lookup: CDR1 KGHDR, CDR2 SFDVKD. The CDR3 spans 16 residues. The CDR3: CATSDYSQGAGYGYTF. In nucleotides, the CDR3 is TGTGCCACCAGTGATTACTCACAGGGGGCAGGCTATGGCTACACCTTC.

The V call is TRBV21-1, the J call TRBJ2-3; the table's D call, TRBD2, was not checked against the DNA. TRBV21-1 is a recognized pseudogene. The CDR3 is 14 amino acids. The chain's CDR3 is CASSKGGGTDTQYF. The CDR3 region has the DNA TGTGCCAGCAGCAAAGGGGGGGGCACAGATACGCAGTATTTT.

Written as DNA, the CDR3 is TGCGCCAGCAGCCGAACTGCCTATAGCAATCAGCCCCAGCATTTT. The encoded protein is CASSRTAYSNQPQHF. The chain combines TRBV4-1 with TRBJ1-5, with D hard to call. Germline CDR1 and CDR2: MGHRA and YSYEKL. The germline V and J ends were trimmed by 4 bases and 0 bases, with 10 bases remaining between them. This CDR3 has 15 residues.

As regards this clone: An end of the junction does not agree with germline; a read error may underlie this. This chain links TRBV29-1 with TRBJ1-2, with D possibly being TRBD1 (6 bases). Per the germline V gene, CDR1 is SQVTM and CDR2 is ANQGSEA. The CDR3 length is 13 residues. The CDR3: CSVEEQGPNGYTF. The CDR3 DNA reads TGCAGCGTAGAAGAACAGGGACCCAATGGCTACACCTTC.

The chain combines TRBV6-2 or TRBV6-3 with TRBJ2-1, with 8 bases lining up with TRBD2. V lost 5 bases and J lost 7; bases outside the gene matches: 16. The CDR3 contains 17 residues. The germline V gene encodes CDR1 MNHEY and CDR2 SVGEGT. The CDR3 loop reads CASSTYRVGGARNEQFF. The CDR3 nucleotides are TGTGCCAGCAGTACCTACCGCGTCGGGGGGGCCCGTAATGAGCAGTTCTTC.

The chain is built from TRBV5-6 and TRBJ1-1; D is uncertain. The CDR3 consists of 14 residues. From germline, CDR1 is SGHDT and CDR2 YYEEEE. Trimming pared 2 bases from V and 2 bases from J, leaving 10 bases between. In DNA form, the CDR3 reads TGTGCCAGCAGCTTCTTGGCAGTAAACACTGAAGCTTTCTTT. Encoded protein: CASSFLAVNTEAFF.